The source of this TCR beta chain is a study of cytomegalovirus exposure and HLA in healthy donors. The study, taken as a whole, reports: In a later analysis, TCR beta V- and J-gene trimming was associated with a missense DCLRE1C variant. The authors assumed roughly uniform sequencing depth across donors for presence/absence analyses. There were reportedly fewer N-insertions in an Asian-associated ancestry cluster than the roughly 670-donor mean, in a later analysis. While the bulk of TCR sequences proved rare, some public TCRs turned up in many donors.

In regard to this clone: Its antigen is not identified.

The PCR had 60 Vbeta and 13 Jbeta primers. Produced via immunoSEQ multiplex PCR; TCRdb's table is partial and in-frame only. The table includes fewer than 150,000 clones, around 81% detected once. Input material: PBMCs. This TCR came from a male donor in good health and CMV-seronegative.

CDR3 nucleotide sequence: TGTGCCAGCAGTCGCGAAGAAGGGGGTAAAGCTTTCTTT. Protein: CASSREEGGKAFF. The V call is TRBV27, the J call TRBJ1-1; D is perhaps TRBD1 (6 bases). V was shortened by 5 bases and J by 9 bases, with 16 bases between the two germline ends. Germline CDR1 is MNHEY and CDR2 is SMNVEV (reference sequence). The CDR3 totals 13 residues.